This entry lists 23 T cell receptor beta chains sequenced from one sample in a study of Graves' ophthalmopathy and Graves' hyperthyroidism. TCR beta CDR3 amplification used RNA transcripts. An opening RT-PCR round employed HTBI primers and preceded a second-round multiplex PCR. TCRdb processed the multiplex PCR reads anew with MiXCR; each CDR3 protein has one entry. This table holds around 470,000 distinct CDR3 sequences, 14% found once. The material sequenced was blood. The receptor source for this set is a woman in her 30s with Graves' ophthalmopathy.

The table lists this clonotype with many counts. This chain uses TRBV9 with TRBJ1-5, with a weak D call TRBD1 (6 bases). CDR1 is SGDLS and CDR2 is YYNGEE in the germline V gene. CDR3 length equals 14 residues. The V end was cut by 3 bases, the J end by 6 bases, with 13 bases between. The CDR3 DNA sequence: TGTGCCAGCAGCGAAACCAGGGGTGGTCAGCCCCAGCATTTT. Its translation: CASSETRGGQPQHF.

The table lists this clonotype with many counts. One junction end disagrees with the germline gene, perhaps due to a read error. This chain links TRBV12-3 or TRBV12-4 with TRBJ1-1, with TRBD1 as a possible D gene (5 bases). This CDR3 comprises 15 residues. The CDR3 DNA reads TGTGTCAGCAGTTATCAGACAGACTCGAACACTGAAGCTTTCTTT. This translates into CVSSYQTDSNTEAFF.

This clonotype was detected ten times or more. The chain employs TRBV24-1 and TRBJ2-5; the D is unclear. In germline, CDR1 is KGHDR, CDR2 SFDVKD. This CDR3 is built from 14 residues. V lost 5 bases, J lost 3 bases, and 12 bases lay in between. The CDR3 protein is CATSGPRGEETQYF. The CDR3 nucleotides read TGTGCCACCAGTGGCCCACGTGGGGAAGAGACCCAGTACTTC.

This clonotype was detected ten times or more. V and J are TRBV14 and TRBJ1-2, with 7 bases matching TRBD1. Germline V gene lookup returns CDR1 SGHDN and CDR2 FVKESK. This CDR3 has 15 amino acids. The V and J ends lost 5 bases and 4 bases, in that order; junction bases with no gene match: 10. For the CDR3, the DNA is TGTGCCAGCAGCTCGGACAGGCAAGGCTCCTATGGCTACACCTTC. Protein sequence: CASSSDRQGSYGYTF.

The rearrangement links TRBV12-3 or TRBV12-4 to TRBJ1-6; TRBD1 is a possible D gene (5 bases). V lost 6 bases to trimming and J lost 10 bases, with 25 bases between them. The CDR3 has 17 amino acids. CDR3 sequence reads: CASSFRDPRTFWSPLHF. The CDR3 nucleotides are TGTGCCAGCAGCTTCCGGGACCCAAGAACTTTTTGGTCACCCCTCCACTTT.

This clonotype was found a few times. The CDR3 loop is CASSVVQSGNTIYF. CDR3 nucleotides: TGTGCCAGCAGCGTAGTCCAGTCTGGAAACACCATATATTTT. The chain carries TRBV9 and TRBJ1-3; D gene unclear. V was trimmed by 0 bases and J by 1 base, leaving 5 bases between them. The CDR3 is 14 residues long. Germline V gene data show CDR1 as SGDLS and CDR2 as YYNGEE. The full variable domain, with the rest looked up from reference TRBV9 and TRBJ1-3, is DSGVTQTPKHLITATGQRVTLRCSPRSGDLSVYWYQQSLDQGLQFLIQYYNGEERAKGNILERFSAQQFPDLHSELNLSSLELGDSALYFCASSVVQSGNTIYFGEGSWLTVV.

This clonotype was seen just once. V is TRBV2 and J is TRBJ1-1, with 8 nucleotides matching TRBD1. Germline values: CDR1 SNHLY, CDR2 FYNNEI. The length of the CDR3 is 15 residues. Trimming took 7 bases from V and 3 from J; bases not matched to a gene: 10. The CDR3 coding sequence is TGTGCCAGCACGGCACGGACAGGGTCGGACACTGAAGCTTTCTTT. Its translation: CASTARTGSDTEAFF.

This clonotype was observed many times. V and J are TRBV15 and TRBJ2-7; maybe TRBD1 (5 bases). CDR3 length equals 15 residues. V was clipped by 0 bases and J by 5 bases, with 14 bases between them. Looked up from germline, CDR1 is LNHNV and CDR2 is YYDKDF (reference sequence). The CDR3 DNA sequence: TGTGCCACCAGCAGAGATTTCGCAGGGCGCGACGAGCAGTACTTC. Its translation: CATSRDFAGRDEQYF.

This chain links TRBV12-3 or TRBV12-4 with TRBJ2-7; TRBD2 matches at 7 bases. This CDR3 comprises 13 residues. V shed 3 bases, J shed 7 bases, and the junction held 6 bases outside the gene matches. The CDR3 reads CASSFAGAREQYF. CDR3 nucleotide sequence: TGTGCCAGCAGTTTTGCGGGAGCCCGGGAGCAGTACTTC.

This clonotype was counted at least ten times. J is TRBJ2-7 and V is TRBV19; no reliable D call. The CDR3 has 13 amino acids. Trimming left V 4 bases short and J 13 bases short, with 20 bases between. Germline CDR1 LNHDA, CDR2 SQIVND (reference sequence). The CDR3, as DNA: TGTGCCAGTAGTAACCCCCCCGACATGATCCGATACTTC. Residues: CASSNPPDMIRYF.

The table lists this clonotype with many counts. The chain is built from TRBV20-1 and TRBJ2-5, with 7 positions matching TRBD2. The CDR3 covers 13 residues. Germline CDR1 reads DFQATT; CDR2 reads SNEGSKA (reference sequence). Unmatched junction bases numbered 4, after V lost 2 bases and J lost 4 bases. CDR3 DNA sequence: TGCAGTGCTAGAAACTTAGCGGGAGAGACCCAGTACTTC. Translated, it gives CSARNLAGETQYF.

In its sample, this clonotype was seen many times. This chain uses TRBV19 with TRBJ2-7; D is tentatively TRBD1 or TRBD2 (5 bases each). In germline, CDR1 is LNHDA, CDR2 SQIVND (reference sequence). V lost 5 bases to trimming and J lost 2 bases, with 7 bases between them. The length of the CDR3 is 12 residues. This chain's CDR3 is CASSGTTYEQYF. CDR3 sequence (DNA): TGTGCCAGTAGTGGGACCACCTACGAGCAGTACTTC. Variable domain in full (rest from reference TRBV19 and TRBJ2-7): DGGITQSPKYLFRKEGQNVTLSCEQNLNHDAMYWYRQDPGQGLRLIYYSQIVNDFQKGDIAEGYSVSREKKESFPLTVTSAQKNPTAFYLCASSGTTYEQYFGPGTRLTVT.

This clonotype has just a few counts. The CDR3 DNA reads as TGCAGTGCTGCGGGACTAGCGGGAGGATCGGACATTCAGTACTTC. The encoded protein is CSAAGLAGGSDIQYF. The rearrangement links TRBV20-1 to TRBJ2-4, with 15 bases identical to TRBD2. Germline values: CDR1 DFQATT, CDR2 SNEGSKA (reference sequence). This CDR3 comprises 15 residues. J gave up 8 bases and V 5 bases, and 7 bases lay outside the gene matches.

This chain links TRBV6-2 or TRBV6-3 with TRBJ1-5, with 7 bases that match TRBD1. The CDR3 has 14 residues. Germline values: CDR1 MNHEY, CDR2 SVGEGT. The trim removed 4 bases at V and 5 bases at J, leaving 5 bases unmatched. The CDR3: CASSSTGRHQPQHF. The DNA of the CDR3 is TGTGCCAGCAGTTCGACAGGGCGGCATCAGCCCCAGCATTTT.

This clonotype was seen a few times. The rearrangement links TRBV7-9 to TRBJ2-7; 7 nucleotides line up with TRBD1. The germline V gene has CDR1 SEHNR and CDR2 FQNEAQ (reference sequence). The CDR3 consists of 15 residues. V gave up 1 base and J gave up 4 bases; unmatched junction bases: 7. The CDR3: CASSLGGSRGYEQYF. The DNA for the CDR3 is TGTGCCAGCAGCTTAGGGGGCAGCAGGGGGTACGAGCAGTACTTC.

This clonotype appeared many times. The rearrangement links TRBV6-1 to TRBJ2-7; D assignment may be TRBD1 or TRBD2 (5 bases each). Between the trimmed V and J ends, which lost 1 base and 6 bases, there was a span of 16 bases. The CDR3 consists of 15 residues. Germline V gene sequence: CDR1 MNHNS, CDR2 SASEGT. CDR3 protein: CASSEVGREPVEQYF. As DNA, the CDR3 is TGTGCCAGCAGTGAAGTCGGCAGGGAGCCGGTCGAGCAGTACTTC.

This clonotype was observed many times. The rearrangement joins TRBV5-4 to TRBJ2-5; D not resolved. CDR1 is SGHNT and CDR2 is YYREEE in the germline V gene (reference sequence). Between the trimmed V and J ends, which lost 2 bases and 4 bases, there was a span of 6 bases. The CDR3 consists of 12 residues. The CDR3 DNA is TGTGCCAGCAGCTTTACAGCAGAGACCCAGTACTTC. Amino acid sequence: CASSFTAETQYF.

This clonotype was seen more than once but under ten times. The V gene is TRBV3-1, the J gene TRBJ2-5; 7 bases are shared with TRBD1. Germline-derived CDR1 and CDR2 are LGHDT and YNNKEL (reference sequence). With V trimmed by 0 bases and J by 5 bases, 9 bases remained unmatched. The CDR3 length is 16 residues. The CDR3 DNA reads TGTGCCAGCAGCCAAGAAGGGGCAGGGGGTTCGGAGACCCAGTACTTC. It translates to CASSQEGAGGSETQYF.

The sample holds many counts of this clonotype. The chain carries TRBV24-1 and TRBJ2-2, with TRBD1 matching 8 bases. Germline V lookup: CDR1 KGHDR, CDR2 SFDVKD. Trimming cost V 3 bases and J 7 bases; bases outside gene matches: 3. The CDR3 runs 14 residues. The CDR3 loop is CATSDPGGSGELFF. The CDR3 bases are TGTGCCACCAGTGATCCAGGGGGCAGCGGGGAGCTGTTTTTT.

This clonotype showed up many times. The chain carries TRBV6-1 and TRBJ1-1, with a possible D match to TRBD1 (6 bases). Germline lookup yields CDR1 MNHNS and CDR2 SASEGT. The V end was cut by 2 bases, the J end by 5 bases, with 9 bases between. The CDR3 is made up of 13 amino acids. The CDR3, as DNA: TGTGCCAGCAGTGAAAAGGGGGGAACTGAAGCTTTCTTT. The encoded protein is CASSEKGGTEAFF.

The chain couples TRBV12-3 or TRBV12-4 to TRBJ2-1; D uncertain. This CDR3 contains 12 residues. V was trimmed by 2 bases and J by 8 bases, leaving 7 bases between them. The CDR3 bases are TGTGCCAGCAGTTTAAGCCGGGATGAGCAGTTCTTC. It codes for CASSLSRDEQFF.

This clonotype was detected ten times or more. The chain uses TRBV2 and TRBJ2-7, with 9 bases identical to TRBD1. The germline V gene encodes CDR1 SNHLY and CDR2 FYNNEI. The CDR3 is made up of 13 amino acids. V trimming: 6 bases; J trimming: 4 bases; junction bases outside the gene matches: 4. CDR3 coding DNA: TGTGCCAGCAGGGACAGGGGTGGTTACGAGCAGTACTTC. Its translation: CASRDRGGYEQYF.

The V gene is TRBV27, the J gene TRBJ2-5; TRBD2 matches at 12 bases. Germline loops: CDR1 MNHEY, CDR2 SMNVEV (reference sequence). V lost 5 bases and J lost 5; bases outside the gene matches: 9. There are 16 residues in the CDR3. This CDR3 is CASSVRLAGAGETQYF. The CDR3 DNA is TGTGCCAGCAGTGTAAGACTAGCGGGAGCGGGGGAGACCCAGTACTTC.